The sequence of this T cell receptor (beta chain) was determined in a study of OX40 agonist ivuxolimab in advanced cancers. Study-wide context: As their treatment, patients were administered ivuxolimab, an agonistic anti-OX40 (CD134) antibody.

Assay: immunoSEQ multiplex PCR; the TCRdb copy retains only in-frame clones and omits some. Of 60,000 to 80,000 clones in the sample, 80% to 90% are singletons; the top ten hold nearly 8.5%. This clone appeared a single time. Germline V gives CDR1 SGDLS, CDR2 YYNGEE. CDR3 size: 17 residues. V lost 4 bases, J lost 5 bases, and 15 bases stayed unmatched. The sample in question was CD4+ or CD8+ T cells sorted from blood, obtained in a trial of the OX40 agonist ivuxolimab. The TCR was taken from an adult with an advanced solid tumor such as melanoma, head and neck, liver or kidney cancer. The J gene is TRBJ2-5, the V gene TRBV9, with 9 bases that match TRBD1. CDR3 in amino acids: CASSPMSGTGFRETQYF. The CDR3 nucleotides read TGTGCCAGCAGCCCCATGTCCGGGACAGGGTTTAGGGAGACCCAGTACTTC.